The entry below gives a single T cell receptor (beta chain) sequence along with its context. The record originates from a study of T-cell memory formation after mild COVID-19. The TCR alpha and TCR beta cDNA libraries, bearing sample barcodes and UMIs, were generated by 5'RACE using constant-segment primers. MiXCR, applied by TCRdb to the 5' RACE reads, yields one record per CDR3 protein. This table holds 57,000 or so distinct CDR3 sequences, about a tenth found once. This CDR3 has 13 residues. Trimming took off 9 bases at V and 10 bases at J, with 19 bases between the two ends. Looked up from germline, CDR1 is MGHDK and CDR2 is SYGVNS.

The sequencing sample was made of PBMCs or a T cell subset sorted from them (not recorded which). The rearrangement joins TRBV25-1 to TRBJ2-1, with no clear D. This TCR came from a young man who had mild COVID-19 (a few samples of this study predate the infection). Cell type and time point are not known. In DNA form, the CDR3 reads TGTGCCAGTCGACGGACGGCCGAAGGAGAGCAGTTCTTC. Translated: CASRRTAEGEQFF.